The 2 T cell receptor beta chains below were found in one sample sequenced in a study of PD-1 blockade in classical Hodgkin lymphoma. Measured with immunoSEQ multiplex PCR; TCRdb has only the in-frame clones, and not every one. The sample lists about 110,000 clones; about 89% were seen once. Every one of the patients relapsed after autologous stem cell transplantation (brentuximab vedotin exposure was variable). The sample in question was peripheral blood mononuclear cells (PBMCs), obtained before the second cycle of nivolumab. All receptors derive from a human donor with classical Hodgkin lymphoma.

The chain uses TRBV29-1 and TRBJ2-7, with unresolved D. Germline V gene data show CDR1 as SQVTM and CDR2 as ANQGSEA. The CDR3 consists of 15 residues. V lost 3 bases and J 0 bases, leaving 15 bases between the germline ends. In DNA, the CDR3 is TGCAGCGTTGAGGTTGGATCCTCCGCCTCCTACGAGCAGTACTTC. It codes for CSVEVGSSASYEQYF.

The chain carries TRBV5-1 and TRBJ2-5; D unclear. CDR3 length: 15 amino acids. V was cut by 5 bases and J by 1 base, with 15 bases left in between. Germline values: CDR1 SGHRS, CDR2 YFSETQ. The CDR3 bases are TGCGCCAGCAGGATGTTTCCCGACCCCCAAGAGACCCAGTACTTC. The encoded protein is CASRMFPDPQETQYF.